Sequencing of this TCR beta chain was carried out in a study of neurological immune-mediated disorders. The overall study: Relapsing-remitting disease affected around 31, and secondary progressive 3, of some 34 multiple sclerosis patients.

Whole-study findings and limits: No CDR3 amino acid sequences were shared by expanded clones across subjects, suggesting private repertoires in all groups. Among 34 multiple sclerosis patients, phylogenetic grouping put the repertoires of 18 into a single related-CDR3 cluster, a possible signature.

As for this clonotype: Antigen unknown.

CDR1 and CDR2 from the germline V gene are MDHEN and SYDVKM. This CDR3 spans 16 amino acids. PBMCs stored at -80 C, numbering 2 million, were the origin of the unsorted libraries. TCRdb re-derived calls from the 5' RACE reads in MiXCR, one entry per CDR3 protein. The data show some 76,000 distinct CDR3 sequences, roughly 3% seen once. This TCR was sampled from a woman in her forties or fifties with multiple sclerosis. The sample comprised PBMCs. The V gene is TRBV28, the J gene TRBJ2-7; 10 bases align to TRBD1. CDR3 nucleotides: TGTGTCAGCAGTGCAAGGACAGGGGGACTTCTATACGAGCAGTACGTC. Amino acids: CVSSARTGGLLYEQYV.